This T cell receptor (beta chain) emerged from a study of blood T cell repertoires in COVID-19. Looking at the study overall: Samples representing acute and convalescent COVID-19 were sourced from the United States, Italy and Spain. T cells, B-cell-depleted T cells, or PBMCs supplied cDNA or gDNA.

The count of this clone is one. The ends lost 5 bases at V and 4 bases at J; junction bases unmatched: 21. The CDR3 is 19 amino acids. Germline V CDR1 and CDR2: KGHSH, LQKENI. As processed by the authors: Amplifying reference gene primers gave estimates of nucleated cell counts. Method: immunoSEQ multiplex PCR; TCRdb's copy keeps in-frame clones and lacks some. Clone size and the V and J calls come from that table; the DNA yielded D and trimming. The sample records under 200,000 clones, 70% to 90% being singletons. The chain couples TRBV18 to TRBJ2-7, with 9 nucleotides matching TRBD1. This TCR was recovered from a woman older than 75 in a cohort sampled during active or convalescent COVID-19. Material: peripheral blood. The CDR3 region is CASSSRSTGGATSRYEQYF. The CDR3 DNA is TGTGCCAGCTCATCTCGATCCACAGGGGGCGCGACTAGCCGTTACGAGCAGTACTTC. The full variable domain, its missing parts supplied by reference TRBV18 and TRBJ2-7, is NAGVMQNPRHLVRRRGQEARLRCSPMKGHSHVYWYRQLPEEGLKFMVYLQKENIIDESGMPKERFSAEFPKEGPSILRIQQVVRGDSAAYFCASSSRSTGGATSRYEQYFGPGTRLTVT.